A single T cell receptor beta chain is shown here with its context. CDR1 SGHNT and CDR2 YENEEA come from the germline V gene. This CDR3 is 14 amino acids long. The V segment lost 1 base and the J segment 6 bases; nucleotides outside the gene matches: 6. The sample is drawn from a study of blood T cell repertoires in COVID-19. Study-level background: Samples of COVID-19 (acute and convalescent) were obtained from the United States, Italy and Spain. PBMCs, B-cell-depleted T cells, or T cells were the source of the cDNA or gDNA that made up the material.

Some clones are missing from TCRdb's copy, which holds only in-frame ones; the method was immunoSEQ multiplex PCR. The sample holds about 87,000 clones; around 80% are singletons and the top ten take more than 15%. The receptor was derived from a woman aged 60 to 75 with acute or convalescent COVID-19. The sequencing input was peripheral blood. This chain uses TRBV11-3 with TRBJ2-7; 7 positions match TRBD2. In DNA form, the CDR3 reads TGTGCCAGCAGCTTAGGGCTAGCGGCATCCGAGCAGTACTTC. The encoded protein is CASSLGLAASEQYF.